What follows is one TCR beta chain and its context. Antigen unknown. This record comes from a study of cytomegalovirus exposure and HLA in healthy donors. Whole-study results and caveats: It was reportedly the case that the classifier diagnosed cytomegalovirus status with high specificity and sensitivity. The study designated fewer than 200 TCR beta chains cytomegalovirus-associated. As confirmed in vitro, a few CMV-associated chains were specific for CMV antigens.

An approximately 120-subject validation cohort, separate from the roughly 700-subject first cohort, supplied the donors. This CDR3 has 14 residues. Trimming cost V 7 bases and J 5 bases; bases outside gene matches: 10. CDR1 and CDR2 from the germline V gene are MNHEY and SVGAGI. Only in-frame clones appear in the TCRdb table, and some are missing; sequencing was by immunoSEQ multiplex PCR. The sample holds roughly 130,000 clones, about 86% seen once. Sequenced sample: PBMCs. This clonotype originated in a man between 18 and 29 years old in good health and CMV-seronegative. The gene calls are TRBV6-5 and TRBJ2-5, with 7 bases matching TRBD1. CDR3: CASTLDRDGETQYF. For the CDR3, the DNA is TGTGCCAGCACTCTTGACAGGGATGGGGAGACCCAGTACTTC.